This is a list of T cell receptor beta chains from one sample in a study of T cells in localized non-small cell lung cancer. Generated by immunoSEQ multiplex PCR, the TCRdb table keeps only in-frame clones and is missing some. This table holds about 26,000 clones, approximately 90% found once. The starting material was peripheral blood, obtained before any cancer treatment. These receptor sequences come from a female donor older than 55 with stage II squamous cell lung carcinoma. CDR3s leave out the opening cysteine and the closing phenylalanine or tryptophan. The order of the fields is V gene, J gene, CDR3 protein.

v_call: TRBV5-1
j_call: TRBJ2-2
cdr3_aa: ASSLAGTGFSGELF

v_call: TRBV29-1
j_call: TRBJ1-1
cdr3_aa: SAGQLNTEAF

v_call: TRBV7-2
j_call: TRBJ1-5
cdr3_aa: ASSLQAQPQH

v_call: TRBV6-6
j_call: TRBJ2-1
cdr3_aa: ASSYQDEQF

v_call: TRBV2
j_call: TRBJ2-1
cdr3_aa: ASRVDRGSYNEQF

v_call: TRBV19
j_call: TRBJ2-3
cdr3_aa: ASSTRQGQTDTQY

v_call: TRBV23-1
j_call: TRBJ1-5
cdr3_aa: ASSQSQTGYDSNQPQH

v_call: TRBV28
j_call: TRBJ1-5
cdr3_aa: ASSLGVLH

v_call: TRBV30
j_call: TRBJ2-1
cdr3_aa: AWKGAGKGEQF

v_call: TRBV10-2
j_call: TRBJ2-1
cdr3_aa: ASTADTNNEQF

v_call: TRBV10-3
j_call: TRBJ2-3
cdr3_aa: AITASGTTDTQY

v_call: TRBV2
j_call: TRBJ2-2
cdr3_aa: ASSGDITVTGELF

v_call: TRBV7-9
j_call: TRBJ1-2
cdr3_aa: ASSLDRARQNGYT

v_call: TRBV10-3
j_call: TRBJ1-4
cdr3_aa: AISGGAVEKLF

v_call: TRBV6-5
j_call: TRBJ2-3
cdr3_aa: ASSPRRGLRDTQY

v_call: TRBV7-6
j_call: TRBJ2-5
cdr3_aa: ASSAYGGVETQY

v_call: TRBV19
j_call: TRBJ1-6
cdr3_aa: ASSLGTTSINSPLH

v_call: TRBV30
j_call: TRBJ2-7
cdr3_aa: AWKRASPYEQY

v_call: TRBV28
j_call: TRBJ1-1
cdr3_aa: ASSSPTSQGWTEAF

v_call: TRBV21-1
j_call: TRBJ2-3
cdr3_aa: ASSPMGGFPLLGTDTQY

v_call: TRBV7-3
j_call: TRBJ2-1
cdr3_aa: ASSFGTPMEGEQF

v_call: TRBV30
j_call: TRBJ1-2
cdr3_aa: AWSTGYGYT

v_call: TRBV10-3
j_call: TRBJ2-7
cdr3_aa: ASSEGPYEQY

v_call: TRBV28
j_call: TRBJ1-5
cdr3_aa: ASSARTGGSGSNQPQH

v_call: TRBV28
j_call: TRBJ1-2
cdr3_aa: AEFGGTDGYT

v_call: TRBV9
j_call: TRBJ1-4
cdr3_aa: ASSLRTGTEKLF

v_call: TRBV5-1
j_call: TRBJ2-3
cdr3_aa: ASSLGADTQY

v_call: TRBV6-7
j_call: TRBJ1-5
cdr3_aa: ASSYWWEPQH

v_call: TRBV9
j_call: TRBJ1-2
cdr3_aa: ASSLGQGNYGYT

v_call: TRBV5-1
j_call: TRBJ2-7
cdr3_aa: ASSLVGNEQY

v_call: TRBV4-3
j_call: TRBJ2-3
cdr3_aa: ASSQDEASGGTDTQY

v_call: TRBV2
j_call: TRBJ1-5
cdr3_aa: ASSELGGNQPQH

v_call: TRBV7-8
j_call: TRBJ2-1
cdr3_aa: ASSPLTNSYNEQF

v_call: TRBV10-3
j_call: TRBJ2-3
cdr3_aa: AITSGGLPPDTQY

v_call: TRBV6-5
j_call: TRBJ2-1
cdr3_aa: ASSYSGTPGQF

v_call: TRBV4-1
j_call: TRBJ2-3
cdr3_aa: ASSQEWGGGLGQY

v_call: TRBV6-5
j_call: TRBJ1-2
cdr3_aa: ASSYNAYSNYGYT

v_call: TRBV27
j_call: TRBJ1-5
cdr3_aa: ASSLNDRQPQH

v_call: TRBV7-2
j_call: TRBJ1-2
cdr3_aa: ASSLNTGGVGYGYT

v_call: TRBV9
j_call: TRBJ2-5
cdr3_aa: ASSVGSGGVQETQY

v_call: TRBV5-1
j_call: TRBJ2-5
cdr3_aa: ASSLAGTSGRREQY

v_call: TRBV6-5
j_call: TRBJ2-7
cdr3_aa: ASSPGLAGVEQY

v_call: TRBV19
j_call: TRBJ2-6
cdr3_aa: ASSMVGTSSSGANVLT

v_call: TRBV7-8
j_call: TRBJ2-5
cdr3_aa: ASSLARHPSRETQY

v_call: TRBV14
j_call: TRBJ1-1
cdr3_aa: ASSLYKNTEAF

v_call: TRBV7-9
j_call: TRBJ1-4
cdr3_aa: ASSLTQGLSEKLF

v_call: TRBV10-2
j_call: TRBJ2-3
cdr3_aa: ASSKRGIGTDTQY

v_call: TRBV7-6
j_call: TRBJ2-2
cdr3_aa: ASSLAFVEFTGELF

v_call: TRBV6-1
j_call: TRBJ1-5
cdr3_aa: ASSELNQPQH

v_call: TRBV27
j_call: TRBJ2-3
cdr3_aa: ASSFPGQRDTQY

v_call: TRBV5-6
j_call: TRBJ2-7
cdr3_aa: ASSPWVGSEQY

v_call: TRBV5-8
j_call: TRBJ1-5
cdr3_aa: ASSPPGNQPQH

v_call: TRBV28
j_call: TRBJ1-3
cdr3_aa: ASSAQGSGSTIY

v_call: TRBV19
j_call: TRBJ1-5
cdr3_aa: ASNDSNQPQH

v_call: TRBV15
j_call: TRBJ2-2
cdr3_aa: ATSRDIAANTGELF